The T cell receptor (beta chain) described here comes from a study of regulatory dendritic cells for organ transplantation. General study results and limits: Regulatory dendritic cells appeared to expand memory CD8+ clones less than mature ones.

As for this clone: What it binds is not known.

Only in-frame clones appear in the TCRdb table, and some are missing; sequencing was by immunoSEQ multiplex PCR. This sample yields 15,000 to 20,000 clones, of which 65% to 80% are seen a single time; 3.2% belongs to the top ten. The V end lost 4 bases, the J end lost 7 bases, and 10 bases lay between the germline ends. The CDR3 consists of 13 residues. From germline, CDR1 is LGHNA and CDR2 YSLEER. CFSE-labeled sorted T cells met regulatory or mature dendritic cells for more than four days. The receptor was isolated from a human donor in good health. This rearrangement joins TRBV4-3 to TRBJ2-2, with D perhaps matching TRBD1 (5 bases). The sample taken for sequencing was memory CD4+ T cells from blood cultured with regulatory dendritic cells. The subset is: CD45RO+ memory T cells. The CDR3 is CASSPVRVGELFF. The CDR3 DNA sequence: TGCGCCAGCAGCCCAGTCAGGGTCGGGGAGCTGTTTTTT.